The clone carrying this T cell receptor beta chain was observed many times. Its cognate antigen is unknown. MiXCR, run by TCRdb on the multiplex PCR reads, gives a single entry per CDR3 protein. Of fewer than 200,000 distinct CDR3 sequences in the sample, around a third were seen once. Germline V gene sequence: CDR1 MGHRA, CDR2 YSYEKL. The V and J ends lost 1 base and 3 bases, in that order; junction bases with no gene match: 1. The CDR3 is made up of 14 amino acids. The sample comes from a study of breast tumors, draining lymph nodes, adjacent tissues. Findings and limits, study-wide: Findings are consistent with lymph node origin and intratumoral expansion of most tumor T cells. Data only fit, rather than demonstrated, lymph node origin of most tumor T cells. Compared with lymph nodes, tumors were less diverse; compared with nontumor tissue, more. Tumor and nontumor repertoires were significantly more similar in luminal-like than in basal-like breast cancer.

Axillary draining lymph nodes of breast cancer patients supplied the node samples. The chain couples TRBV4-1 to TRBJ1-2, with 8 nucleotides matching TRBD1. The receptor was derived from a female donor with breast cancer. Some clones in this sample may be carry-over from other donors' samples. Sequencing used axillary lymph node tissue. The chain's CDR3 is CASSQAGQDYGYTF. CDR3 DNA sequence: TGCGCCAGCAGCCAAGCGGGACAGGACTATGGCTACACCTTC.